These 19 T cell receptor beta chains were all obtained from the same sample, sequenced in a study of shared clonotypes between healthy human individuals. CD8 cells classed as naive were CD45RO-negative and positively selected for CCR7, excluding terminally differentiated effector memory CD45RA+ cells. Sequencing used immunoSEQ multiplex PCR; TCRdb keeps in-frame clones, though not all of them. Of over 800,000 clones in the sample, over 90% were seen once. Sequencing was done on a sample of naive CD8+ T cells sorted from blood. The origin of the receptors is a young man in good health.

The chain links TRBV6-4 to TRBJ2-1, with no clear D. This CDR3 has 14 amino acids. Looked up from germline, CDR1 is MRHNA and CDR2 is SNTAGT. Trimming removed 4 bases at V and 2 bases at J, with 9 bases between. CDR3 bases: TGTGCCAGCAGTGTAGAGGCTCCCTACAATGAGCAGTTCTTC. Protein sequence: CASSVEAPYNEQFF.

The chain combines TRBV29-1 with TRBJ2-1; 10 bases match TRBD2. The CDR3 loop spans 18 amino acids. Looked up from germline, CDR1 is SQVTM and CDR2 is ANQGSEA. Germline trimming cut 2 bases from V and 2 bases from J; bases unmatched to any gene: 12. The DNA of the CDR3 is TGCAGCGTTGAAACGCTAGCGGGAGTGGGGGGGGCCTACAATGAGCAGTTCTTC. It codes for CSVETLAGVGGAYNEQFF.

V usage is TRBV6-1 and J usage is TRBJ1-2, with D possibly being TRBD1 (5 bases). Germline V gene lookup returns CDR1 MNHNS and CDR2 SASEGT. The V and J ends lost 7 bases and 6 bases respectively, with 12 bases between them. The CDR3 covers 12 residues. The CDR3 protein is CASNGGIDGYTF. The CDR3 DNA is TGTGCCAGCAACGGGGGGATCGATGGCTACACCTTC.

The chain recombines TRBV27 with TRBJ1-5, with D perhaps TRBD1 (5 bases). Germline values: CDR1 MNHEY, CDR2 SMNVEV (reference sequence). The V gene lost 6 bases and the J gene lost 0 bases, with 12 bases spanning the gap. The CDR3 runs to 15 residues. The CDR3 DNA reads as TGTGCCAGCAGCCGGGGACTGAATAGCAATCAGCCCCAGCATTTT. It codes for CASSRGLNSNQPQHF.

This rearrangement joins TRBV7-9 to TRBJ2-7; tentatively, D is TRBD2 (5 bases). Per the germline V gene, CDR1 is SEHNR and CDR2 is FQNEAQ (reference sequence). V lost 5 bases and J lost 2, with 16 bases in between. This CDR3 has 15 residues. CDR3 DNA: TGTGCCAGCAGCCCCCTAGGCGGGCCGGCCTACGAGCAGTACTTC. Translating gives CASSPLGGPAYEQYF.

This clone appeared a single time. This sequence joins TRBV28 and TRBJ2-7, with no clear D. The CDR3 sequence is 13 residues long. Between the trimmed V and J ends, which lost 3 bases and 5 bases, there was a span of 11 bases. The germline CDR1 and CDR2 sequences are MDHEN and SYDVKM. This CDR3 is CASSFKGFDEQYF. For the CDR3, the DNA is TGTGCCAGCAGTTTTAAGGGTTTCGACGAGCAGTACTTC.

This rearrangement joins TRBV6-1 to TRBJ2-3; perhaps D is TRBD1 or TRBD2 (5 bases each). Germline V lookup: CDR1 MNHNS, CDR2 SASEGT. V gave up 7 bases and J gave up 0 bases, with 11 bases separating them. This CDR3 has 14 residues. DNA of the CDR3: TGTGCCAGCACCGGGACGTCTAGCACAGATACGCAGTATTTT. Translated, it gives CASTGTSSTDTQYF.

This clone was observed a single time. J is TRBJ2-1 and V is TRBV27; D is possibly TRBD1 (5 bases). V gave up 4 bases and J gave up 8 bases, with 15 bases separating them. In germline, CDR1 is MNHEY, CDR2 SMNVEV (reference sequence). The CDR3 is made up of 14 amino acids. DNA for the CDR3: TGTGCCAGCAGTTATTCAGGGTGGTCCCATGAGCAGTTCTTC. It codes for CASSYSGWSHEQFF.

In this sample, this clone turned up a few times. The V gene is TRBV19, the J gene TRBJ2-2; D is unclear. V was trimmed by 4 bases and J by 5 bases, leaving 5 bases between them. Germline V gene data show CDR1 as LNHDA and CDR2 as SQIVND (reference sequence). This CDR3 region has 12 residues. The CDR3 here is CASSKQTGELFF. The CDR3 region has the DNA TGTGCCAGTAGTAAGCAAACCGGGGAGCTGTTTTTT.

The DNA of the CDR3 is TGTGCCAGTAGTATCTCGCCTAGCGGGAGGGCCTGGGAGACCCAGTACTTC. Its protein product is CASSISPSGRAWETQYF. V usage is TRBV19 and J usage is TRBJ2-5; TRBD2 aligns across 12 bases. The CDR3 is 17 amino acids. Trimming took 3 bases from V and 5 from J; bases not matched to a gene: 10. Germline loops: CDR1 LNHDA, CDR2 SQIVND (reference sequence).

V gene TRBV28 combines with J gene TRBJ1-1; D remains ambiguous. V dropped 7 bases and J dropped 4 bases, with 7 bases sitting between them. CDR3 length equals 11 residues. The germline gives CDR1 MDHEN, CDR2 SYDVKM. The CDR3 nucleotides are TGTGCCAGCAAAATAGGCACTGAAGCTTTCTTT. Its protein product is CASKIGTEAFF. Full variable domain (rest looked up from reference TRBV28 and TRBJ1-1): DVKVTQSSRYLVKRTGEKVFLECVQDMDHENMFWYRQDPGLGLRLIYFSYDVKMKEKGDIPEGYSVSREKKERFSLILESASTNQTSMYLCASKIGTEAFFGQGTRLTVV.

The chain uses TRBV4-3 and TRBJ2-7; weak D call: TRBD1 (5 bases). Looked up from germline, CDR1 is LGHNA and CDR2 is YSLEER. The V end was cut by 1 base, the J end by 5 bases, with 21 bases between. The CDR3 sequence is 17 residues long. CDR3 region: CASSQGSPGHRLDEQYF. DNA for the CDR3: TGCGCCAGCAGCCAAGGATCCCCCGGACACAGACTTGACGAGCAGTACTTC.

The genes are TRBV14 and TRBJ2-1; 7 bases line up with TRBD2. The ends lost 4 bases at V and 9 bases at J; junction bases unmatched: 18. Per germline, CDR1 SGHDN and CDR2 FVKESK. This CDR3 is built from 17 residues. The CDR3 reads CASSPQEAGSNWGEQFF. The CDR3 region has the DNA TGTGCCAGCAGCCCCCAGGAAGCGGGATCGAACTGGGGTGAGCAGTTCTTC.

This clone was recorded only once. V usage is TRBV21-1 and J usage is TRBJ1-5; the table names TRBD1, a call not compared with the DNA. TRBV21-1 has pseudogene status. This CDR3 comprises 11 residues. The CDR3 coding sequence is TGTGCCAGCTTCGCAGATCAGCCCCAGCATTTT. Residues: CASFADQPQHF.

The J gene is TRBJ2-7, the V gene TRBV29-1, with D unresolved. CDR1 is SQVTM and CDR2 is ANQGSEA in the germline V gene. Trimming took 0 bases from V and 4 from J, leaving 13 bases between them. There are 14 residues in the CDR3. Here the CDR3 DNA reads TGCAGCGTTGAAGACGAATCGCCCCGATACGAGCAGTACTTC. Residues: CSVEDESPRYEQYF.

The rearrangement joins TRBV4-1 to TRBJ1-2; D is possibly TRBD1 (6 bases). This CDR3 has 17 residues. Trimming shortened V by 2 bases and J by 6 bases, and 22 bases separated the two germline ends. The germline gives CDR1 MGHRA, CDR2 YSYEKL. In DNA form, the CDR3 reads TGCGCCAGCAGCCAACAACCGGGGGGCTTTGACAGGAATGGCTACACCTTC. Encoded protein: CASSQQPGGFDRNGYTF.

V usage is TRBV13 and J usage is TRBJ2-7, with 9 bases lining up with TRBD1. The CDR3 loop spans 12 amino acids. Losses at the gene ends were 5 bases for V and 5 bases for J; bases not matched to a gene: 1. The germline V gene has CDR1 PRHDT and CDR2 FYEKMQ (reference sequence). The CDR3 region is CASSRTGDEQYF. In DNA form, the CDR3 reads TGTGCCAGCAGCCGGACAGGGGACGAGCAGTACTTC.

V gene TRBV7-9 combines with J gene TRBJ2-1, with a possible D match to TRBD1 (5 bases). Germline V gene data show CDR1 as SEHNR and CDR2 as FQNEAQ (reference sequence). V was pared by 5 bases and J by 6 bases, with 17 bases between. This CDR3 region has 15 residues. This CDR3 reads CASSPLGQPLNEQFF. For the CDR3, the DNA is TGTGCCAGCAGCCCTCTGGGGCAGCCCCTCAATGAGCAGTTCTTC.

The CDR3 reads CASSLATGFTEAFF. The CDR3 bases are TGTGCCAGCAGCTTGGCCACAGGGTTCACTGAAGCTTTCTTT. The chain links TRBV5-6 to TRBJ1-1, with TRBD1 as a possible D gene (6 bases). Per germline, CDR1 SGHDT and CDR2 YYEEEE. The V end lost 0 bases, the J end lost 4 bases, and 10 bases lay between the germline ends. The CDR3 has 14 amino acids. Using reference TRBV5-6 and TRBJ1-1 for the parts outside the CDR3, the full variable domain is DAGVTQSPTHLIKTRGQQVTLRCSPKSGHDTVSWYQQALGQGPQFIFQYYEEEERQRGNFPDRFSGHQFPNYSSELNVNALLLGDSALYLCASSLATGFTEAFFGQGTRLTVV.